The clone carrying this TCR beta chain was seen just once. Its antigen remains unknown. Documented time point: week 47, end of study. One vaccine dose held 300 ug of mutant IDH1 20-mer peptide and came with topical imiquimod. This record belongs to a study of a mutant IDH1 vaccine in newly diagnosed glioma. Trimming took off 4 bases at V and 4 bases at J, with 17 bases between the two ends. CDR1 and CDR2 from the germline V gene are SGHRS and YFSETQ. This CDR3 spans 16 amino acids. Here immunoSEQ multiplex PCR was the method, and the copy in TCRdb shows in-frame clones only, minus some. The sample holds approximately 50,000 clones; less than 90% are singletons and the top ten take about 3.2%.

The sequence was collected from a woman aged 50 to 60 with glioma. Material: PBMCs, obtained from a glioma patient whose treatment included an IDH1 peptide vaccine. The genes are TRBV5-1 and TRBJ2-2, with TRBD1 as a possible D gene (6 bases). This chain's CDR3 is CASSGRGRGGTGELFF. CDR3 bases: TGCGCCAGCAGCGGCCGAGGCAGGGGTGGCACCGGGGAGCTGTTTTTT.